This entry lists 9 T cell receptor beta chains sequenced from one sample in a study of cytomegalovirus exposure and HLA in healthy donors. Primers: 60 Vbeta forward and 13 Jbeta reverse. Sequenced by immunoSEQ multiplex PCR; TCRdb stores in-frame clones only, minus some. This sample has more than 80,000 clones; 65% to 85% occur once, and the top ten carry about 1.2%. The sequenced sample consisted of PBMCs. These receptor sequences come from a girl aged 2 to 9 in good health and CMV-seropositive.

The J gene is TRBJ1-5, the V gene TRBV6-6; tentative D call: TRBD1 (5 bases). The V and J ends lost 0 bases and 15 bases respectively, with 12 bases between them. The CDR3 has 12 amino acids. The germline V gene has CDR1 MNHNY and CDR2 SVGAGI (reference sequence). The DNA of the CDR3 is TGTGCCAGCAGTTACTCTGAACAGGTCGGGCATTTT. Amino acids: CASSYSEQVGHF.

The chain combines TRBV10-1 with TRBJ2-7; 11 bases map to TRBD2. The germline CDR1 and CDR2 sequences are WNHNN and SYGVQD (reference sequence). The CDR3 contains 15 residues. Unmatched junction bases numbered 8, after V lost 3 bases and J lost 7 bases. CDR3 region: CASSEGLAGPGEQYF. The CDR3 nucleotides read TGCGCCAGCAGTGAAGGACTAGCGGGTCCGGGGGAGCAGTACTTC.

This clone was found a few times. V is TRBV2 and J is TRBJ2-1, with D unclear. Between the trimmed V and J ends, which lost 3 bases and 8 bases, there was a span of 14 bases. Germline CDR1 SNHLY, CDR2 FYNNEI. The CDR3 is made up of 14 amino acids. CDR3 region: CASSESRSLDEQFF. CDR3 sequence (DNA): TGTGCCAGCAGTGAGTCCAGATCCCTCGATGAGCAGTTCTTC.

The CDR3 spells CASSTGYEETQYF. Here the CDR3 DNA reads TGTGCCAGCAGCACAGGTTATGAAGAGACCCAGTACTTC. The genes are TRBV28 and TRBJ2-5, with a weak D call TRBD1 (5 bases). Trimming removed 6 bases from V and 3 bases from J, with 11 bases in between. Germline V gene lookup returns CDR1 MDHEN and CDR2 SYDVKM. The CDR3 is made up of 13 amino acids. The entire variable domain, with the rest obtained from reference TRBV28 and TRBJ2-5, is as follows: DVKVTQSSRYLVKRTGEKVFLECVQDMDHENMFWYRQDPGLGLRLIYFSYDVKMKEKGDIPEGYSVSREKKERFSLILESASTNQTSMYLCASSTGYEETQYFGPGTRLLVL.

The CDR3 loop is CASSREGGTVEKLFF. As DNA, the CDR3 is TGCGCCAGCAGCCGGGAGGGCGGGACAGTTGAAAAACTGTTTTTT. The chain joins TRBV5-1 to TRBJ1-4; 7 bases are shared with TRBD1. Germline V gene data show CDR1 as SGHRS and CDR2 as YFSETQ. The V and J ends lost 4 bases and 7 bases, in that order; junction bases with no gene match: 10. This CDR3 is built from 15 residues.

The CDR3 region is CASSLSDRGETQYF. The CDR3 DNA is TGTGCCAGCAGCTTATCGGACAGGGGAGAGACCCAGTACTTC. The gene calls are TRBV7-2 and TRBJ2-5, with 9 positions matching TRBD1. Germline V gene sequence: CDR1 SGHTA, CDR2 FQGNSA. This CDR3 comprises 14 residues. The junction had 2 bases not matched to a gene; V was cut back by 2 bases and J by 4 bases.

V and J are TRBV9 and TRBJ1-2, with D hard to call. The CDR3 loop spans 15 amino acids. Germline V CDR1 and CDR2: SGDLS, YYNGEE. Between the trimmed V and J ends, which lost 5 bases and 0 bases, there was a span of 14 bases. CDR3 nucleotide sequence: TGTGCCAGCAGAGCCTCTCGGGATCCTAACTATGGCTACACCTTC. Protein product: CASRASRDPNYGYTF.

This chain links TRBV29-1 with TRBJ1-1; no clear D gene. This CDR3 is 11 amino acids long. With 7 bases removed from V and 2 bases from J, the gap between germline ends came to 8 bases. Germline V lookup: CDR1 SQVTM, CDR2 ANQGSEA. This CDR3 reads CSGEANTEAFF. CDR3 DNA sequence: TGCAGCGGGGAGGCTAACACTGAAGCTTTCTTT. The variable domain in full, completed from reference TRBV29-1 and TRBJ1-1, reads SAVISQKPSRDICQRGTSLTIQCQVDSQVTMMFWYRQQPGQSLTLIATANQGSEATYESGFVIDKFPISRPNLTFSTLTVSNMSPEDSSIYLCSGEANTEAFFGQGTRLTVV.

This chain connects TRBV5-6 to TRBJ2-7; TRBD1 might be the D (6 bases). The V gene lost 5 bases and the J gene lost 3 bases, with 15 bases spanning the gap. The CDR3 has 14 amino acids. CDR1 SGHDT and CDR2 YYEEEE come from the germline V gene. This CDR3 is CASRLGEQGYEQYF. As DNA, the CDR3 is TGTGCCAGCAGGCTAGGCGAACAGGGCTACGAGCAGTACTTC.